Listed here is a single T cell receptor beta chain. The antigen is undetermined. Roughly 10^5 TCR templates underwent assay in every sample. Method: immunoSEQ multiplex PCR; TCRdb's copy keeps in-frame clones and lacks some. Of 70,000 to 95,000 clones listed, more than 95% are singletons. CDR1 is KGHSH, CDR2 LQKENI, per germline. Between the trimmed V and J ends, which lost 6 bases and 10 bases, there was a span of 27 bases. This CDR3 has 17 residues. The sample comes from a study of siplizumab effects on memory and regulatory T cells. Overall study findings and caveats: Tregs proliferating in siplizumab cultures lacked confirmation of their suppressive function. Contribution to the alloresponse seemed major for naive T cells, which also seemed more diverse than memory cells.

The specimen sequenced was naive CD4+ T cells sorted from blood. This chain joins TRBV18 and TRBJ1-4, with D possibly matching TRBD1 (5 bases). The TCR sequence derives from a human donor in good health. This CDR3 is CASSLFEVIRGDGKLFF. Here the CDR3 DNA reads TGTGCCAGCTCCCTCTTTGAGGTCATTAGGGGTGATGGAAAACTGTTTTTT.